Below, 13 T cell receptor beta chains from the same sample are listed, as sequenced in a study of T cell responses to AZD1222 COVID-19 vaccine. Profiling relied on immunoSEQ multiplex PCR, and the TCRdb table lists in-frame clones only, not all of them. The repertoire holds about 130,000 clones, with over 75% as singletons. The sample here was peripheral blood, taken on day 0 of MenACWY control vaccination. These receptor sequences come from an adult in good health.

This clone has more than one count but fewer than ten. The rearrangement uses TRBV10-1 and TRBJ1-5; D is uncertain. Germline-derived CDR1 and CDR2 are WNHNN and SYGVQD (reference sequence). This CDR3 has 14 amino acids. With 11 bases removed from V and 8 bases from J, the gap between germline ends came to 22 bases. The CDR3 is CASRAPPHKEPQHF. CDR3 nucleotides: TGCGCCTCCCGAGCCCCCCCCCACAAAGAGCCCCAGCATTTT.

The chain is built from TRBV15 and TRBJ1-1; D unresolved. V was shortened by 0 bases and J by 8 bases, with 10 bases between the two germline ends. The CDR3 has 13 residues. CDR1 is LNHNV and CDR2 is YYDKDF in the germline V gene (reference sequence). The CDR3 protein is CATSRDEGSEAFF. The DNA for the CDR3 is TGTGCCACCAGCAGAGACGAGGGATCAGAAGCTTTCTTT. Using reference TRBV15 and TRBJ1-1 for the parts outside the CDR3, the full variable domain is DAMVIQNPRYQVTQFGKPVTLSCSQTLNHNVMYWYQQKSSQAPKLLFHYYDKDFNNEADTPDNFQSRRPNTSFCFLDIRSPGLGDTAMYLCATSRDEGSEAFFGQGTRLTVV.

This clone was observed a handful of times. The chain links TRBV28 to TRBJ1-6; D is possibly TRBD1 (6 bases). Germline CDR1 and CDR2: MDHEN and SYDVKM. V dropped 6 bases and J dropped 7 bases, with 10 bases sitting between them. CDR3 length equals 13 residues. CDR3 in amino acids: CASRNTGNSPLHF. The CDR3 DNA is TGTGCCAGCAGAAATACAGGGAATTCACCCCTCCACTTT.

This chain uses TRBV11-2 with TRBJ2-3; no firm D call. Germline V CDR1 and CDR2: SGHAT, FQNNGV. This CDR3 region has 15 residues. Trimming removed 4 bases from V and 1 base from J, with 12 bases in between. The CDR3 here is CASSSVVRRTDTQYF. For the CDR3, the DNA is TGTGCCAGCAGCTCAGTAGTGCGACGCACAGATACGCAGTATTTT.

The table lists this clone with a few counts. This chain connects TRBV20-1 to TRBJ2-2; D remains ambiguous. Germline V gene data show CDR1 as DFQATT and CDR2 as SNEGSKA (reference sequence). V lost 3 bases to trimming and J lost 1 base, with 12 bases between them. The CDR3 loop spans 15 amino acids. Written as DNA, the CDR3 is TGCAGTGCTAGTAGCCGGCAGAGGAACACCGGGGAGCTGTTTTTT. Its protein is CSASSRQRNTGELFF.

This chain joins TRBV29-1 and TRBJ2-2; TRBD2 matches 10 bases. Losses at the gene ends were 5 bases for V and 6 bases for J; bases not matched to a gene: 9. CDR3 size: 15 residues. Germline CDR1 SQVTM, CDR2 ANQGSEA. The CDR3 loop is CSVRAPGLASGELFF. The CDR3 DNA reads as TGCAGCGTTCGGGCTCCGGGACTAGCGTCCGGGGAGCTGTTTTTT.

The CDR3 DNA sequence: TGTGCCAGCAGCCCTGCTAGCGGAGGGGCCACCGGGGAGCTGTTTTTT. The encoded protein is CASSPASGGATGELFF. The V gene is TRBV7-9, the J gene TRBJ2-2, with TRBD2 matching over 7 bases. Trimming took 5 bases from V and 4 from J; bases not matched to a gene: 10. From germline, CDR1 is SEHNR and CDR2 FQNEAQ (reference sequence). This CDR3 is built from 16 residues.

The chain has TRBV28 and TRBJ1-2, with TRBD1 as a possible D gene (5 bases). The CDR3 extends over 14 amino acids. Germline lookup yields CDR1 MDHEN and CDR2 SYDVKM. V was trimmed by 1 base and J by 5 bases, leaving 11 bases between them. The CDR3 protein is CASSLFLSGYGYTF. CDR3 bases: TGTGCCAGCAGTTTATTTTTGTCAGGGTATGGCTACACCTTC.

CDR3 DNA: TGTGCCAGCAGTATTGCCGGGACGTCCGAGCAGTACTTC. Amino acid sequence: CASSIAGTSEQYF. The chain is built from TRBV28 and TRBJ2-7; D is possibly TRBD1 or TRBD2 (5 bases each). The length of the CDR3 is 13 residues. The V gene lost 5 bases and the J gene lost 6 bases, with 14 bases spanning the gap. Germline assignment: CDR1 MDHEN and CDR2 SYDVKM.

The J gene is TRBJ1-5, the V gene TRBV10-3; tentatively, D is TRBD1 (5 bases). The CDR3 is 14 amino acids. Germline CDR1 ENHRY, CDR2 SYGVKD. V was pared by 3 bases and J by 2 bases, with 8 bases between. CDR3 coding DNA: TGTGCCATCAGTGATTTGACAGGCAATCAGCCCCAGCATTTT. Protein product: CAISDLTGNQPQHF.

V gene TRBV28 combines with J gene TRBJ2-7; the D gene is possibly TRBD2 (6 bases). CDR3 length equals 14 residues. The V end was cut by 5 bases, the J end by 5 bases, with 16 bases between. Looked up from germline, CDR1 is MDHEN and CDR2 is SYDVKM. DNA of the CDR3: TGTGCCAGCAGTAATCCAGGAGGGAAGCACGAGCAGTACTTC. Protein product: CASSNPGGKHEQYF.

The chain carries TRBV5-1 and TRBJ2-1; TRBD2 matches 10 bases. Looked up from germline, CDR1 is SGHRS and CDR2 is YFSETQ. The CDR3 length is 14 residues. V shed 4 bases and J 11 bases; nucleotides not matched to a gene: 9. CDR3 region: CASSPAASGSQQFF. The CDR3 DNA sequence: TGCGCCAGCAGCCCGGCGGCTAGCGGGAGTCAGCAGTTCTTC. Full variable domain (outside the CDR3, taken from reference TRBV5-1 and TRBJ2-1): KAGVTQTPRYLIKTRGQQVTLSCSPISGHRSVSWYQQTPGQGLQFLFEYFSETQRNKGNFPGRFSGRQFSNSRSEMNVSTLELGDSALYLCASSPAASGSQQFFGPGTRLTVL.

The chain employs TRBV28 and TRBJ2-7; TRBD2 matches 14 bases. Germline CDR1 and CDR2: MDHEN and SYDVKM. Trimming took 4 bases from V and 5 from J; bases not matched to a gene: 4. The CDR3 runs 15 residues. The CDR3 bases are TGTGCCAGCAGTTCCAAGACTAGCGGGAGGGACGAGCAGTACTTC. Its protein product is CASSSKTSGRDEQYF. Full variable domain (rest looked up from reference TRBV28 and TRBJ2-7): DVKVTQSSRYLVKRTGEKVFLECVQDMDHENMFWYRQDPGLGLRLIYFSYDVKMKEKGDIPEGYSVSREKKERFSLILESASTNQTSMYLCASSSKTSGRDEQYFGPGTRLTVT.